Listed here are 28 T cell receptor beta chains from one sample, sequenced in a study of vaccination and CD4 T cells after COVID-19. Antigen specificity for these receptors is unknown. Sequencing of DNA taken from cultured CD4+ T cells relied on the Oncomine TCR Beta short-read assay. TCRdb used MiXCR to reprocess the PCR reads, holding one entry per CDR3 protein. The table records about 21,000 distinct CDR3 sequences, around two fifths of them present only once. Stated treatment: roughly 10-day PBMC culture with coronavirus spike peptide pools or control peptides (ViraFEST assay). Sample: CD4+ T cells from blood, cultured in vitro, taken before SARS-CoV-2 vaccination. The receptors originated from a human donor who had recovered from COVID-19.

This clonotype appeared a single time. The V call is TRBV5-1, the J call TRBJ2-5, with TRBD2 identical over 14 bases. Losses at the gene ends were 3 bases for V and 1 base for J; bases not matched to a gene: 2. The CDR3 runs 16 residues. Per the germline V gene, CDR1 is SGHRS and CDR2 is YFSETQ. CDR3 bases: TGCGCCAGCAGCTCGGGACTAGCGGGGGTCCAAGAGACCCAGTACTTC. Translation gives CASSSGLAGVQETQYF. The whole variable domain, remainder taken from reference TRBV5-1 and TRBJ2-5, is KAGVTQTPRYLIKTRGQQVTLSCSPISGHRSVSWYQQTPGQGLQFLFEYFSETQRNKGNFPGRFSGRQFSNSRSEMNVSTLELGDSALYLCASSSGLAGVQETQYFGPGTRLLVL.

The rearrangement uses TRBV19 and TRBJ1-6, with no clear D. V gave up 1 base and J gave up 8 bases, with 3 bases separating them. CDR1 LNHDA and CDR2 SQIVND come from the germline V gene (reference sequence). CDR3 length: 12 amino acids. CDR3 loop: CASSIVDSPLHF. The CDR3, as DNA: TGTGCCAGTAGTATAGTAGATTCACCCCTCCACTTT.

This chain joins TRBV5-4 and TRBJ2-7; 8 bases line up with TRBD2. The CDR3 loop spans 15 amino acids. CDR1 is SGHNT, CDR2 YYREEE, per germline (reference sequence). The junction had 6 bases not matched to a gene; V was cut back by 4 bases and J by 0 bases. The CDR3 DNA reads TGTGCCAGCAGCCGGACTAGCAGGAGCTCCTACGAGCAGTACTTC. It yields the protein CASSRTSRSSYEQYF.

This clonotype appeared a few times. This chain uses TRBV7-2 with TRBJ1-1; D unresolved. Trimming stripped 2 bases from V and 9 bases from J, with 10 bases between. Germline CDR1 is SGHTA and CDR2 is FQGNSA. This CDR3 is 12 amino acids long. Written as DNA, the CDR3 is TGTGCCAGCAGCTTAACGAGAACCAAAGCTTTCTTT. It is translated as CASSLTRTKAFF.

This chain joins TRBV4-1 and TRBJ2-7; possibly TRBD1 for D (5 bases). In germline, CDR1 is MGHRA, CDR2 YSYEKL. This CDR3 has 14 residues. V shed 5 bases and J shed 6 bases, with 17 bases lying between them. Here the CDR3 reads CASSTEETAGEQYF. The CDR3 DNA sequence: TGCGCCAGCAGCACAGAAGAGACAGCAGGCGAGCAGTACTTC.

The chain links TRBV5-1 to TRBJ1-5, with 8 bases aligning to TRBD1. Trimming cost V 0 bases and J 1 base; bases outside gene matches: 0. This CDR3 is built from 15 residues. Per the germline V gene, CDR1 is SGHRS and CDR2 is YFSETQ. CDR3 sequence (DNA): TGCGCCAGCAGCTTGGGGACAGGGAGCAATCAGCCCCAGCATTTT. As protein: CASSLGTGSNQPQHF.

This clonotype was seen a handful of times. The chain is built from TRBV2 and TRBJ1-1; the D is unclear. V was cut by 7 bases and J by 1 base, with 10 bases left in between. Germline CDR1 is SNHLY and CDR2 is FYNNEI. The CDR3 consists of 13 residues. CDR3 sequence: CASKGQANTEAFF. The CDR3 bases are TGTGCCAGCAAAGGCCAAGCGAACACTGAAGCTTTCTTT.

This rearrangement joins TRBV19 to TRBJ1-6, with D perhaps matching TRBD1 (6 bases). CDR3 length: 14 residues. The ends were cut back, 5 bases at V and 6 bases at J, with 11 bases in the middle. Germline values: CDR1 LNHDA, CDR2 SQIVND (reference sequence). The CDR3 loop reads CASSFLGANSPLHF. The CDR3 DNA follows: TGTGCCAGTAGTTTCCTGGGGGCTAATTCACCCCTCCACTTT.

V and J are TRBV9 and TRBJ1-1; D is possibly TRBD1 (6 bases). The CDR3 is 15 amino acids. Germline lookup yields CDR1 SGDLS and CDR2 YYNGEE. V gave up 4 bases and J gave up 5 bases, with 18 bases separating them. This chain's CDR3 is CASSPGVVRGTEAFF. The CDR3 region has the DNA TGTGCCAGCAGCCCGGGGGTCGTCAGGGGTACTGAAGCTTTCTTT. Full variable domain (missing parts from reference TRBV9 and TRBJ1-1): DSGVTQTPKHLITATGQRVTLRCSPRSGDLSVYWYQQSLDQGLQFLIQYYNGEERAKGNILERFSAQQFPDLHSELNLSSLELGDSALYFCASSPGVVRGTEAFFGQGTRLTVV.

This chain uses TRBV15 with TRBJ1-2, with 7 positions matching TRBD1. Germline CDR1 is LNHNV and CDR2 is YYDKDF (reference sequence). The CDR3 runs 15 residues. V lost 3 bases to trimming and J lost 0 bases; unmatched junction nucleotides: 4. CDR3 in amino acids: CATSSRDSTNYGYTF. DNA of the CDR3: TGTGCCACCAGCAGCCGGGACAGCACTAACTATGGCTACACCTTC. Full variable domain (outside the CDR3, taken from reference TRBV15 and TRBJ1-2): DAMVIQNPRYQVTQFGKPVTLSCSQTLNHNVMYWYQQKSSQAPKLLFHYYDKDFNNEADTPDNFQSRRPNTSFCFLDIRSPGLGDTAMYLCATSSRDSTNYGYTFGSGTRLTVV.

This clonotype appeared a few times. The gene calls are TRBV20-1 and TRBJ1-5; no firm D call. From germline, CDR1 is DFQATT and CDR2 SNEGSKA (reference sequence). CDR3 length equals 13 residues. Trimming left V 1 base short and J 8 bases short, with 12 bases between. This chain's CDR3 is CSARGSPVEPQHF. The CDR3 DNA reads as TGCAGTGCTAGAGGGTCACCGGTTGAGCCCCAGCATTTT.

CDR3 coding DNA: TGTGCCAGTAGGTGGGACAGGGACACTGAAGCTTTCTTT. This encodes CASRWDRDTEAFF. V usage is TRBV19 and J usage is TRBJ1-1; 9 positions match TRBD1. V lost 6 bases to trimming and J lost 3 bases; unmatched junction nucleotides: 2. Germline CDR1 and CDR2: LNHDA and SQIVND (reference sequence). The CDR3 runs to 13 residues.

The chain carries TRBV5-1 and TRBJ1-2; D possibly corresponds to TRBD1 (5 bases). V lost 3 bases to trimming and J lost 8 bases, with 17 bases between them. The CDR3 contains 14 residues. From germline, CDR1 is SGHRS and CDR2 YFSETQ. The CDR3 here is CASSSPEGREGYTF. CDR3 DNA: TGCGCCAGCAGCTCGCCCGAGGGGCGAGAGGGCTACACCTTC.

V is TRBV29-1 and J is TRBJ2-5, with 10 bases fitting TRBD1. V was clipped by 4 bases and J by 4 bases; unmatched bases: 3. Looked up from germline, CDR1 is SQVTM and CDR2 is ANQGSEA. The CDR3 totals 13 residues. Here the CDR3 reads CSVAGTGAETQYF. Here the CDR3 DNA reads TGCAGCGTTGCCGGGACAGGGGCAGAGACCCAGTACTTC.

V is TRBV27 and J is TRBJ2-6, with 10 bases matching TRBD1. The CDR3 loop spans 18 amino acids. With 6 bases clipped from V and 1 base from J, the junction kept 9 bases outside the gene matches. CDR1 is MNHEY, CDR2 SMNVEV, per germline (reference sequence). Here the CDR3 reads CASRLTTGGASGANVLTF. The CDR3 nucleotides are TGTGCCAGCAGACTCACGACAGGGGGCGCGTCTGGGGCCAACGTCCTGACTTTC.

Regarding this clonotype: At one of its ends the junction is not consistent with the germline gene, which may arise from a read error. The chain recombines TRBV6-1 with TRBJ2-1; unclear D gene. CDR3 length equals 11 residues. Germline values: CDR1 MNHNS, CDR2 SASEGT. The CDR3: CASSEAAARIF. CDR3 bases: TGTGCCAGCAGTGAAGCGGCAGCCCGTATCTTC.

CDR3 DNA sequence: TGTGCCAGCAGCTTGGTGCAGACCATGAACACTGAAGCTTTCTTT. It is translated as CASSLVQTMNTEAFF. The rearrangement joins TRBV5-6 to TRBJ1-1, with D unresolved. CDR3 length: 15 amino acids. The V and J ends lost 0 bases and 0 bases respectively, with 9 bases between them. Germline CDR1 SGHDT, CDR2 YYEEEE.

The chain couples TRBV6-1 to TRBJ2-7, with 12 bases fitting TRBD2. The V and J ends lost 7 bases and 4 bases, in that order; junction bases with no gene match: 5. This CDR3 is 14 amino acids long. Germline V gives CDR1 MNHNS, CDR2 SASEGT. CDR3 in amino acids: CASTRLAGAYEQYF. In DNA form, the CDR3 reads TGTGCCAGCACCCGACTAGCGGGAGCTTACGAGCAGTACTTC.

This clonotype turned up a few times. V usage is TRBV10-3 and J usage is TRBJ2-2; 11 nucleotides line up with TRBD2. Germline lookup yields CDR1 ENHRY and CDR2 SYGVKD. V shed 10 bases and J 0 bases; nucleotides not matched to a gene: 7. The CDR3 consists of 16 residues. CDR3 nucleotides: TGTGCCACTAGCGGGGGGATCACAGCGAACACCGGGGAGCTGTTTTTT. It specifies CATSGGITANTGELFF.

This clonotype was observed a few times. The genes are TRBV6-1 and TRBJ1-1; no clear D gene. The germline CDR1 and CDR2 sequences are MNHNS and SASEGT. The CDR3 totals 16 residues. V lost 7 bases, J lost 3 bases, and 21 bases lay in between. In DNA form, the CDR3 reads TGTGCCAGCACGCACGGAGCCCGCGGCCGGCACACTGAAGCTTTCTTT. This translates into CASTHGARGRHTEAFF.

This chain uses TRBV7-2 with TRBJ2-1, with 9 bases that match TRBD2. The CDR3 is made up of 17 amino acids. The germline V gene encodes CDR1 SGHTA and CDR2 FQGNSA. V shed 1 base, J shed 4 bases, and the junction held 8 bases outside the gene matches. The CDR3 DNA reads as TGTGCCAGCAGCTTAGTGACTAGCGGCAACTTTTACAATGAGCAGTTCTTC. This encodes CASSLVTSGNFYNEQFF.

This chain uses TRBV7-2 with TRBJ2-2; the D is unclear. Germline lookup yields CDR1 SGHTA and CDR2 FQGNSA. CDR3 length equals 17 residues. Trimming left V 5 bases short and J 5 bases short, with 21 bases between. CDR3 DNA: TGTGCCAGCAGCCCCCTTGGGCTCGGGCAGACTACCGGGGAGCTGTTTTTT. Residues: CASSPLGLGQTTGELFF.

This clonotype was observed a few times. The chain combines TRBV6-2 or TRBV6-3 with TRBJ1-1; D is uncertain. Deletions cut 2 bases from V and 4 bases from J, with 5 bases between. Germline V lookup: CDR1 MNHEY, CDR2 SVGEGT. CDR3 size: 12 residues. The CDR3 here is CASSYKGTEAFF. DNA for the CDR3: TGTGCCAGCAGTTACAAGGGCACTGAAGCTTTCTTT.

The rearrangement uses TRBV6-1 and TRBJ2-7, with TRBD1 matching 9 bases. Germline CDR1 and CDR2: MNHNS and SASEGT. This CDR3 region has 15 residues. J lost 2 bases, V lost 5 bases, and 7 bases had no gene match. The CDR3: CASSTGDRVPYEQYF. Here the CDR3 DNA reads TGTGCCAGCAGTACCGGGGACAGGGTTCCCTACGAGCAGTACTTC.

This clonotype has a handful of counts. V and J are TRBV6-2 or TRBV6-3 and TRBJ2-1, with D unresolved. The germline gives CDR1 MNHEY, CDR2 SVGEGT. CDR3 length: 14 residues. Trimming cost V 8 bases and J 6 bases, with 17 bases left between them. CDR3 sequence: CASWSGPPGNEQFF. In nucleotides, the CDR3 is TGTGCCAGCTGGTCAGGACCCCCGGGCAATGAGCAGTTCTTC.

This clonotype was picked up a small number of times. V is TRBV27 and J is TRBJ2-7, with 7 bases that match TRBD1. The CDR3 has 15 amino acids. Germline values: CDR1 MNHEY, CDR2 SMNVEV (reference sequence). V trimming: 3 bases; J trimming: 7 bases; junction bases outside the gene matches: 12. DNA for the CDR3: TGTGCCAGCAGTTTCACGACAGGGATGTTGGGTGAGCAGTACTTC. It codes for CASSFTTGMLGEQYF.

The CDR3 DNA reads TGTGCCAGCAGTATCCTATACAGAGACAAGAACACTGAAGCTTTCTTT. This codes for CASSILYRDKNTEAFF. V gene TRBV27 combines with J gene TRBJ1-1; no reliable D call. Germline CDR1 and CDR2: MNHEY and SMNVEV (reference sequence). The CDR3 sequence is 16 residues long. Trimming removed 5 bases from V and 1 base from J, with 17 bases in between.

This clonotype occurred a few times. The V gene is TRBV2, the J gene TRBJ2-2; 15 bases line up with TRBD2. V lost 6 bases to trimming and J lost 7 bases; unmatched junction nucleotides: 9. The length of the CDR3 is 17 residues. Germline-derived CDR1 and CDR2 are SNHLY and FYNNEI. The CDR3 region is CASRPGLAGGHGGELFF. The CDR3 DNA is TGTGCCAGCAGACCGGGACTAGCGGGGGGCCATGGCGGGGAGCTGTTTTTT.